This entry features one T cell receptor beta chain sequence. The data originate from a study of control samples from healthy donors and cancer patients. Sequencing was performed with immunoSEQ multiplex PCR; in TCRdb, only in-frame clones are kept and a portion is missing. The table lists over 150,000 clones, 96% of them singletons. CDR3 length: 15 residues. Germline V lookup: CDR1 ENHRY, CDR2 SYGVKD. The ends were cut back, 0 bases at V and 3 bases at J, with 9 bases in the middle. This TCR was recovered from a woman in her twenties or thirties in good health. The sequencing sample was made of blood. The chain employs TRBV10-3 and TRBJ2-1; possibly TRBD1 for D (6 bases). CDR3 sequence (DNA): TGTGCCATCAGTGAGTCTGACAGGAGCTACAATGAGCAGTTCTTC. Encoded protein: CAISESDRSYNEQFF.